These 28 T cell receptor beta chains were all obtained from the same sample, sequenced in a study of tumor and adjacent non-tumor tissue in lung cancer. A modified ARM-PCR protocol with three rounds of nested PCR amplified TCRbeta. TCRdb used MiXCR to reprocess the multiplex PCR reads, holding one entry per CDR3 protein. The table has around 70,000 distinct CDR3 sequences, 50% to 60% seen once; the top ten hold roughly 21%. RNA was extracted from bulk tissue without any cell sorting. The source material was lung tumor tissue. The receptors come from a man aged 45-60 years with non-small cell lung cancer.

This clonotype was detected ten times or more. J is TRBJ1-1 and V is TRBV4-2, with TRBD1 identical over 9 bases. The CDR3 loop spans 15 amino acids. Germline CDR1 reads LGHNA; CDR2 reads YNFKEQ. Trimming removed 3 bases from V and 3 bases from J; junction bases left unmatched: 5. The CDR3 sequence is CASSHMGQGDTEAFF. The CDR3 coding sequence is TGTGCCAGCAGCCATATGGGACAGGGCGACACTGAAGCTTTCTTT.

There are a few counts of this clonotype. The chain is built from TRBV7-9 and TRBJ2-2, with D perhaps matching TRBD1 or TRBD2 (7 bases each). The V gene's germline CDR1 is SEHNR and CDR2 FQNEAQ (reference sequence). The CDR3 length is 15 residues. The V end lost 5 bases, the J end lost 6 bases, and 16 bases lay between the germline ends. Here the CDR3 DNA reads TGTGCCAGCAGCCTGAGGGGGCTAGCGGCCGGGGAGCTGTTTTTT. As protein: CASSLRGLAAGELFF.

For this clonotype: A much larger clone sits a single nucleotide away, making a read error possible. This sequence joins TRBV7-9 and TRBJ1-1; D unresolved. This CDR3 comprises 14 residues. Germline CDR1 is SEHNR and CDR2 is FQNEAQ (reference sequence). CDR3 protein: CTSSPAGGVTEAFF. CDR3 bases: TGTACCAGCAGTCCTGCCGGCGGTGTCACTGAAGCTTTCTTT.

J is TRBJ1-1 and V is TRBV20-1; no reliable D call. This CDR3 comprises 14 residues. Germline loops: CDR1 DFQATT, CDR2 SNEGSKA (reference sequence). Trimming cost V 6 bases and J 1 base, with 15 bases left between them. CDR3 sequence reads: CSATQGNWNTEAFF. DNA for the CDR3: TGCAGTGCGACTCAAGGAAATTGGAACACTGAAGCTTTCTTT.

Worth noting for this clonotype: At one end the junction does not follow the germline gene, possibly because of a read error. The J gene is TRBJ1-6, the V gene TRBV11-2; D not resolved. The CDR3 runs 14 residues. Germline CDR1 is SGHAT and CDR2 is FQNNGV. As DNA, the CDR3 is TGTGCCAGCAGCCGCGGACCGGGGAATTCACCCTTCTACTTT. Residues: CASSRGPGNSPFYF.

This clonotype was seen only a few times. The CDR3 bases are TGTGCCAGCAGCTCGTCGGGTAACGGGGAGCTGTTTTTT. It yields the protein CASSSSGNGELFF. This rearrangement joins TRBV5-4 to TRBJ2-2; D is unresolved. This CDR3 spans 13 amino acids. Trimming took 3 bases from V and 7 from J, leaving 10 bases between them. Per germline, CDR1 SGHNT and CDR2 YYREEE (reference sequence).

In its sample, this clonotype was seen many times. This chain links TRBV4-1 with TRBJ2-1; tentative D call: TRBD2 (7 bases). CDR1 is MGHRA, CDR2 YSYEKL, per germline. The CDR3 is made up of 15 amino acids. V was clipped by 1 base and J by 7 bases, with 14 bases between them. In nucleotides, the CDR3 is TGCGCCAGCAGCCAAGCGGGGGGAGGGGGTAATGAGCAGTTCTTC. This translates into CASSQAGGGGNEQFF.

This clonotype is medium-sized (0.01 to 0.1%) in the sample. V gene TRBV4-1 combines with J gene TRBJ2-6, with D possibly matching TRBD1 (6 bases). V dropped 1 base and J dropped 3 bases, with 10 bases sitting between them. Germline V lookup: CDR1 MGHRA, CDR2 YSYEKL. The CDR3 consists of 16 residues. CDR3 in DNA: TGCGCCAGCAGCCAAGGCCCAGGGGATGGGGCCAACGTCCTGACTTTC. It codes for CASSQGPGDGANVLTF.

Regarding this clonotype: A read error is likely, as this CDR3 ends without the conserved phenylalanine or tryptophan. The genes are TRBV20-1 and TRBJ2-1, with D possibly being TRBD2 (6 bases). Between the trimmed V and J ends, which lost 4 bases and 8 bases, there was a span of 18 bases. CDR1 is DFQATT, CDR2 SNEGSKA, per germline (reference sequence). The CDR3 runs to 14 residues. CDR3 protein: CSATSGGTVDEQFL. CDR3 DNA sequence: TGCAGTGCTACTAGTGGGGGGACCGTGGATGAGCAGTTCCTC.

The CDR3 region has the DNA TGCGCCAGCAGCCCGCAACTCACATGGGCTATCTACAATGAGCAGTTCTTC. This translates into CASSPQLTWAIYNEQFF. The gene calls are TRBV4-1 and TRBJ2-1; no clear D gene. The CDR3 contains 17 residues. CDR1 and CDR2 from the germline V gene are MGHRA and YSYEKL. Trimming removed 4 bases from V and 3 bases from J, with 19 bases in between.

Comment on this clonotype: A read error may account for a junction end that differs from germline. The CDR3 loop reads CGSIESGRERARELFF. CDR3 bases: TGCGGCAGCATTGAGTCTGGTAGGGAGAGGGCCCGGGAGCTGTTTTTT. V is TRBV10-1 and J is TRBJ2-2, with D maybe TRBD2 (5 bases). CDR1 is WNHNN, CDR2 SYGVQD, per germline (reference sequence). The CDR3 loop spans 16 amino acids.

This clonotype was detected a few times. The germline gene is not matched at one end of the junction; a read error may be the cause. The J gene is TRBJ1-1, the V gene TRBV19; maybe TRBD1 (5 bases). The CDR3 consists of 13 residues. The germline CDR1 and CDR2 sequences are LNHDA and SQIVND (reference sequence). CDR3 sequence (DNA): TGTACCAGTAGTCTTCAGGGCGGCGCTGAAGCTTTCTTT. This codes for CTSSLQGGAEAFF.

The chain recombines TRBV11-3 with TRBJ2-2; TRBD1 is a possible D gene (6 bases). The CDR3 totals 15 residues. CDR1 and CDR2 from the germline V gene are SGHNT and YENEEA. The ends were cut back, 11 bases at V and 7 bases at J, with 23 bases in the middle. This CDR3 reads CAGIFALGAHGELFF. The CDR3 DNA sequence: TGTGCCGGCATCTTCGCATTGGGGGCCCACGGGGAGCTGTTTTTT.

The sample holds a few counts of this clonotype. A much larger clonotype is one base distant, so this may be a read error. V and J are TRBV29-1 and TRBJ2-2, with 9 bases that match TRBD2. This CDR3 has 14 residues. V was clipped by 3 bases and J by 9 bases; unmatched bases: 8. The germline V gene encodes CDR1 SQVTM and CDR2 ANQGSEA. This chain's CDR3 is CSVDAAGGTWELFF. Written as DNA, the CDR3 is TGCAGCGTTGATGCAGCGGGAGGAACCTGGGAGCTGTTTTTT.

A note on this clonotype: A much more abundant neighbour one base away suggests this may be a read error. The rearrangement uses TRBV11-2 and TRBJ1-3; tentatively, D is TRBD1 (5 bases). V lost 9 bases to trimming and J lost 2 bases, with 14 bases between them. CDR3 length: 14 amino acids. Looked up from germline, CDR1 is SGHAT and CDR2 is FQNNGV. CDR3: CASSTRVTGNTIYF. Here the CDR3 DNA reads TGTGCCAGTTCGACCAGGGTTACTGGAAACACCATATATTTT.

Details on this clonotype: Given a much more abundant clone one base away, this may be a read error. The chain links TRBV10-2 to TRBJ2-7; D remains ambiguous. V shed 5 bases and J shed 6 bases, with 14 bases lying between them. The CDR3 runs 13 residues. CDR1 WSHSY and CDR2 SAAADI come from the germline V gene. The CDR3 coding sequence is TGCGCCAGCAGTAGTCAGGAGTTGGTCGAGCAGTACTTC. It is translated as CASSSQELVEQYF.

In the case of this clonotype: The junction shows a germline mismatch at one end, possibly a read error. The chain links TRBV12-3 or TRBV12-4 to TRBJ2-7; D is uncertain. The CDR3 loop spans 15 amino acids. This CDR3 reads CAISLGRFDTYKQYF. The CDR3 DNA is TGTGCCATCAGTTTGGGTCGGTTCGACACCTACAAGCAGTACTTC.

On this clonotype: A much bigger clone sits one base away, suggesting this may be a read error. V is TRBV28 and J is TRBJ1-5; 9 nucleotides match TRBD1. Germline assignment: CDR1 MDHEN and CDR2 SYDVKM. CDR3 size: 17 residues. CDR3 in DNA: TGTGCCAGCAATTTACAACCGGGACAGGGCAGCAATCAGCCCCAGCATTTT. This codes for CASNLQPGQGSNQPQHF.

Sample share makes this clonotype medium-sized. The J gene is TRBJ2-2, the V gene TRBV29-1; D not certain. CDR1 is SQVTM, CDR2 ANQGSEA, per germline. V lost 1 base and J lost 1, with 7 bases in between. The CDR3 consists of 14 residues. CDR3 loop: CSVEVRGNTGELFF. Written as DNA, the CDR3 is TGCAGCGTTGAAGTACGAGGGAACACCGGGGAGCTGTTTTTT.

V and J are TRBV6-1 and TRBJ1-5; D not resolved. The CDR3 has 15 residues. The V end was cut by 3 bases, the J end by 7 bases, with 16 bases between. Germline CDR1 MNHNS, CDR2 SASEGT. CDR3 residues: CASSDTPGFDQPQHF. CDR3 nucleotide sequence: TGTGCCAGCAGTGATACGCCCGGGTTTGACCAGCCCCAGCATTTT.

Concerning this clonotype: Sequence at one end of the junction differs from germline and may be a read error. The chain recombines TRBV15 with TRBJ2-1, with 15 bases fitting TRBD2. CDR1 LNHNV and CDR2 YYDKDF come from the germline V gene (reference sequence). The CDR3 loop spans 18 amino acids. CDR3 loop: CAAITGTSGRNTYNGQFF. The CDR3 coding sequence is TGTGCCGCCATCACCGGGACTAGCGGGAGGAATACCTACAATGGGCAGTTCTTC. The whole variable domain, filled in from reference TRBV15 and TRBJ2-1, reads DAMVIQNPRYQVTQFGKPVTLSCSQTLNHNVMYWYQQKSSQAPKLLFHYYDKDFNNEADTPDNFQSRRPNTSFCFLDIRSPGLGDTAMYLCAAITGTSGRNTYNGQFFGPGTRLTVL.

This clonotype was counted ten times or more. The chain joins TRBV5-5 to TRBJ2-7; 13 bases are a match to TRBD2. Germline lookup yields CDR1 SGHKS and CDR2 YYEKEE (reference sequence). With V trimmed by 2 bases and J by 6 bases, 17 bases remained unmatched. CDR3 size: 19 residues. The CDR3 reads CASSFTGTGGLAGVFEQYF. CDR3 in DNA: TGTGCCAGCAGCTTCACCGGGACAGGAGGACTAGCGGGAGTCTTCGAGCAGTACTTC.

Points on this clonotype: A read error may produce the germline difference seen at one junction end. The V call is TRBV11-1, the J call TRBJ2-3; TRBD1 might be the D (7 bases). Germline CDR1 is SGHAT and CDR2 is FQDESV (reference sequence). This CDR3 has 17 amino acids. Here the CDR3 reads CASSNRAGQLSTDTQCF. The CDR3 nucleotides are TGTGCCAGCAGCAATCGCGCGGGACAGCTAAGTACAGATACGCAGTGTTTT.

Regarding this clonotype: One junction end does not reproduce the germline sequence, and a read error may be involved. The V gene is TRBV11-2, the J gene TRBJ1-1; D not resolved. There are 15 residues in the CDR3. Germline-derived CDR1 and CDR2 are SGHAT and FQNNGV. The CDR3 here is CAISPWTGSGIEAFF. The CDR3 DNA reads as TGTGCCATCAGCCCCTGGACTGGCAGTGGTATTGAAGCTTTCTTT.

In its sample, this clonotype ranks as medium-sized. The J gene is TRBJ2-5, the V gene TRBV29-1; 11 bases agree with TRBD2. V was pared by 6 bases and J by 3 bases, with 6 bases of the junction left unmatched. Germline V gene sequence: CDR1 SQVTM, CDR2 ANQGSEA. The CDR3 extends over 14 amino acids. The CDR3 loop is CSVWLAGGEETQYF. The CDR3 coding sequence is TGCAGCGTGTGGCTAGCGGGAGGAGAAGAGACCCAGTACTTC.

With regard to this clonotype: Mismatch with germline at one junction end may stem from a read error. The rearrangement uses TRBV5-1 and TRBJ1-5; D unclear. The V gene's germline CDR1 is SGHRS and CDR2 YFSETQ. CDR3 size: 13 residues. In nucleotides, the CDR3 is TGCGCCAGCAGCTTGGCTTGGGGTCAGCCCCACCATTTT. Translating it yields CASSLAWGQPHHF.

This chain links TRBV10-3 with TRBJ2-3; TRBD1 might be the D (5 bases). V was trimmed by 4 bases and J by 5 bases, leaving 10 bases between them. This CDR3 region has 13 residues. From germline, CDR1 is ENHRY and CDR2 SYGVKD. The CDR3 spells CAISGGGGDTQYF. As DNA, the CDR3 is TGTGCCATCAGTGGGGGCGGTGGAGATACGCAGTATTTT.

As regards this clonotype: A much larger clonotype is one base distant, so this may be a read error. CDR3 region: CVSSFGLSYTGELFF. CDR3 DNA: TGTGTCAGCAGCTTCGGACTATCGTACACCGGGGAGCTGTTTTTT. The rearrangement links TRBV5-5 to TRBJ2-2; D might be TRBD2 (6 bases). CDR3 length: 15 amino acids. CDR1 and CDR2 (germline): SGHKS, YYEKEE (reference sequence). The whole variable domain, filled in from reference TRBV5-5 and TRBJ2-2, reads DAGVTQSPTHLIKTRGQQVTLRCSPISGHKSVSWYQQVLGQGPQFIFQYYEKEERGRGNFPDRFSARQFPNYSSELNVNALLLGDSALYLCVSSFGLSYTGELFFGEGSRLTVL.